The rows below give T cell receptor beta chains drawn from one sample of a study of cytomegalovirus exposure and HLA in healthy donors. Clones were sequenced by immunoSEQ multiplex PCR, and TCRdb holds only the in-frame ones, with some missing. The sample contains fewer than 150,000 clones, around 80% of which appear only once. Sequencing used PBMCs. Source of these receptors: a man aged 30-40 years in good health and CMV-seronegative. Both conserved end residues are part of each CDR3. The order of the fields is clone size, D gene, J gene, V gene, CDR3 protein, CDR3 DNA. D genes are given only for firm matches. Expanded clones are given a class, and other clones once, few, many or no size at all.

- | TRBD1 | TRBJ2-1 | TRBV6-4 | CASSSTGGAYNEQFF | TGTGCCAGCAGCTCTACAGGGGGCGCATACAATGAGCAGTTCTTC
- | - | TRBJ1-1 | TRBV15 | CATSRDKQGSTEAFF | TGTGCCACCAGCAGAGATAAGCAGGGGAGCACTGAAGCTTTCTTT
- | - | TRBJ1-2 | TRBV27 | CASSLSGRGNYGYTF | TGTGCCAGCAGTTTATCGGGCAGGGGTAACTATGGCTACACCTTC
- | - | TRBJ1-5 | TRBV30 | CAWSRSEGQPQHF | TGTGCCTGGAGTAGGTCAGAGGGTCAGCCCCAGCATTTT
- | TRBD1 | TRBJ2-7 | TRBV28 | CASSSMGQGNYEQYF | TGTGCCAGCAGTTCTATGGGACAGGGAAACTACGAGCAGTACTTC
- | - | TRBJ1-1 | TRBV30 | CAWRAPGKGYSEAFF | TGTGCCTGGAGAGCCCCGGGCAAGGGGTACTCTGAAGCTTTCTTT
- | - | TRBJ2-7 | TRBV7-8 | CASSSTDYMSSYEQYF | TGTGCCAGCAGTTCAACCGACTATATGAGCTCCTACGAGCAGTACTTC
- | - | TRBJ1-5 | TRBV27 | CASRGLSQEQPQHF | TGTGCCAGCAGGGGACTTTCACAGGAGCAGCCCCAGCATTTT
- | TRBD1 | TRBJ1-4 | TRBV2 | CASRGRGYGEKLFF | TGTGCCAGCAGGGGCAGGGGGTACGGGGAAAAACTGTTTTTT
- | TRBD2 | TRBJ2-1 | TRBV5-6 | CASSWLAGVGEQFF | TGTGCCAGCAGCTGGCTAGCGGGAGTCGGTGAGCAGTTCTTC
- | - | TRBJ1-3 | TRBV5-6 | CASSRRQSSGNTIYF | TGTGCCAGCAGCCGACGACAGAGCTCTGGAAACACCATATATTTT
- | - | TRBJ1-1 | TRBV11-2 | CASSSNWGGTEAFF | TGTGCCAGCAGCTCGAATTGGGGGGGCACTGAAGCTTTCTTT
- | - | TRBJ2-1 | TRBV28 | CASSLLYNEQFF | TGTGCCAGCAGTTTACTGTACAATGAGCAGTTCTTC
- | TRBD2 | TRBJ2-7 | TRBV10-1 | CASSTGTSGAYEQYF | TGCGCCAGCAGTACCGGGACTAGCGGGGCCTACGAGCAGTACTTC
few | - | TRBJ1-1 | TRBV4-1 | CASSQVEGVTEAFF | TGCGCCAGCAGCCAAGTGGAAGGGGTGACTGAAGCTTTCTTT
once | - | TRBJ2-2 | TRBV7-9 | CASTPLPSTNTGELFF | TGTGCCAGCACCCCCCTCCCTAGTACGAACACCGGGGAGCTGTTTTTT
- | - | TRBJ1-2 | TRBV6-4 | CASRGTYGYTF | TGTGCCAGCCGAGGAACCTATGGCTACACCTTC
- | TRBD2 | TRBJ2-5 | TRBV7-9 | CASSFTAGGPETQYF | TGTGCCAGCAGCTTTACAGCGGGAGGGCCAGAGACCCAGTACTTC
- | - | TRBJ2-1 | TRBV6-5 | CASSQRHEQFF | TGTGCCAGCAGCCAGCGGCACGAGCAGTTCTTC
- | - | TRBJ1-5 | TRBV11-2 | CASSLDFGNQPQHF | TGTGCCAGCAGCTTAGATTTCGGCAATCAGCCCCAGCATTTT
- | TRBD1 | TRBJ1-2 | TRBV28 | CASSLGQGRGYTF | TGTGCCAGCAGTCTAGGACAGGGTCGAGGCTACACCTTC
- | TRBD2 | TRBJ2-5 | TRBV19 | CASSMIAGRETQYF | TGTGCCAGTAGTATGATAGCGGGACGAGAGACCCAGTACTTC
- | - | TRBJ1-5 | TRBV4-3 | CASSQAPRGSVPDQPQHF | TGCGCCAGCAGCCAAGCCCCCCGGGGGTCTGTCCCTGATCAGCCCCAGCATTTT
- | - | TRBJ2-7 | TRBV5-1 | CASSWGWRGNEQYF | TGCGCCAGCAGCTGGGGGTGGAGGGGAAACGAGCAGTACTTC
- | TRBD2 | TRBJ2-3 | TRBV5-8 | CASRLAGTDTQYF | TGTGCCAGCAGACTAGCGGGCACAGATACGCAGTATTTT
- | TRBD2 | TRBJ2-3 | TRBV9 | CASRRETDTQYF | TGTGCCAGCAGGCGGGAGACCGATACGCAGTATTTT
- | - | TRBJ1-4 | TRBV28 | CASSPPARDGGEKLFF | TGTGCCAGCAGCCCACCGGCTCGGGACGGGGGTGAAAAACTGTTTTTT
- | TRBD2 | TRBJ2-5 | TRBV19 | CASSPAGAGETQYF | TGTGCCAGTAGTCCAGCGGGAGCGGGAGAGACCCAGTACTTC
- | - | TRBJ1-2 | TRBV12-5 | CATGTNYGYTF | TGTGCTACGGGAACCAACTATGGCTACACCTTC
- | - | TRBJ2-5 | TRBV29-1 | CSVEVLNRLRDQYF | TGCAGCGTTGAAGTTCTGAACAGGCTAAGGGACCAGTACTTC
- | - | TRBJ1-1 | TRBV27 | CASSFSGGGVRAFF | TGTGCCAGCAGTTTCTCCGGGGGAGGGGTAAGAGCTTTCTTT
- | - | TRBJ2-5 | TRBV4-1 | CASSQDLTLARTQYF | TGCGCCAGCAGCCAGGACTTAACTCTTGCAAGGACCCAGTACTTC
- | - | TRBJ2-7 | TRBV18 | CASSPNMLDEQYF | TGTGCCAGCTCACCCAACATGCTCGACGAGCAGTACTTC
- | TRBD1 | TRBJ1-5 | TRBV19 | CASSLWGQGGQPQHF | TGTGCCAGTAGTTTGTGGGGACAGGGAGGTCAGCCCCAGCATTTT
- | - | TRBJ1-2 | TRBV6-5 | CASSEIGDGYTF | TGTGCCAGCAGTGAAATAGGGGATGGCTACACCTTC
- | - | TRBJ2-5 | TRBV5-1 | CASSLGGQETQYF | TGCGCCAGCAGCTTAGGCGGGCAAGAGACCCAGTACTTC
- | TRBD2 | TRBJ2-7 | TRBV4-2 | CASSRLAGGYEQYF | TGTGCCAGCAGCCGACTAGCGGGAGGCTACGAGCAGTACTTC
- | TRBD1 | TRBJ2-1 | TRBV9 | CASSARDRGRNEQFF | TGTGCCAGCAGCGCCCGGGACAGGGGTCGAAATGAGCAGTTCTTC
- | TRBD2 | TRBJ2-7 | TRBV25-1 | CASRLAGGSYEQYF | TGTGCCAGCAGGTTAGCGGGAGGGTCCTACGAGCAGTACTTC
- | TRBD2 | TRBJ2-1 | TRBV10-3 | CAISDPGLAVEQFF | TGTGCCATCAGTGACCCGGGACTAGCGGTTGAGCAGTTCTTC